The TCR beta chain described here comes from a study of T cell repertoires in cytomegalovirus infection. Across the whole study: It can be stated that public TCR beta signatures indicated CMV infection as well as a matching HLA type.

Via MiXCR, TCRdb re-called the reads, giving one row per CDR3 protein. The sample yields 570,000 or so distinct CDR3 sequences, around 40% seen once. V was pared by 2 bases and J by 7 bases, with 9 bases of the junction left unmatched. Per the germline V gene, CDR1 is SGHTA and CDR2 is FQGNSA. The CDR3 runs 16 residues. Concerning this clonotype: Its antigen is currently unknown.

This receptor was obtained from a human donor in good health (CMV status not recorded). Some clones in this sample may be carry-over from other donors' samples. V gene TRBV7-2 combines with J gene TRBJ2-7; 12 positions agree with TRBD2. The material sequenced was cultured PBMCs, taken from culture after CMV antigen stimulation. The CDR3 DNA reads as TGTGCCAGCAGCTTAAACCTAGCGGGAGGGCCCCGGGAGCAGTACTTC. Its translation: CASSLNLAGGPREQYF. Complete variable domain (other parts from reference TRBV7-2 and TRBJ2-7): GAGVSQSPSNKVTEKGKDVELRCDPISGHTALYWYRQSLGQGLEFLIYFQGNSAPDKSGLPSDRFSAERTGGSVSTLTIQRTQQEDSAVYLCASSLNLAGGPREQYFGPGTRLTVT.